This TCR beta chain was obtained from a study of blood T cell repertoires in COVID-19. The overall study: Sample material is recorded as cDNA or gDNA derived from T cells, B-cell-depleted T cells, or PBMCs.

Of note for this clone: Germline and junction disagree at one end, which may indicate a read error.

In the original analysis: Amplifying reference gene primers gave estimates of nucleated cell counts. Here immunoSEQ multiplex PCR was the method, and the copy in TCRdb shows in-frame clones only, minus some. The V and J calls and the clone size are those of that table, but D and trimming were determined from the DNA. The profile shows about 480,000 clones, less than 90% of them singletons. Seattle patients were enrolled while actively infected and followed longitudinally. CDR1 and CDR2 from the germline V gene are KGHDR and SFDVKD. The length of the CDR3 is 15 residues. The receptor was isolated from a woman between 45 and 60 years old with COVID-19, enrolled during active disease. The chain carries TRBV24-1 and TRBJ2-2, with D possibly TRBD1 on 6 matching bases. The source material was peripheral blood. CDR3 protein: CVTSDQTGFSGELFF. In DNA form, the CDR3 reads TGTGTCACCAGTGACCAAACAGGGTTTTCCGGGGAGCTGTTTTTT.